These T cell receptor beta chains were read from a single sample in a study of blood T cells in healthy people across ages. From the 5' RACE reads, TCRdb called clonotypes with MiXCR, one entry per CDR3 protein. The data hold around 850,000 distinct CDR3 sequences, with around 36% observed a single time. Sequencing input: blood. The receptors originated from a man between 18 and 35 years old in good health. Both conserved end residues are part of each CDR3. D genes are given only for firm matches. Not all rows give a size; the values are once, few, many and, for expanded clones, a class.

TRBJ1-1	-	TRBV9	TRBD1	TGTGCCAGCAGCGCCGGACAGGGGGCTGAAGCTTTCTTT	CASSAGQGAEAFF
TRBJ2-3	few	TRBV5-1	TRBD2	TGCGCCAGCAGCTCGGGGACTAACACAGATACGCAGTATTTT	CASSSGTNTDTQYF
TRBJ1-6	many	TRBV27	-	TGTGCCAGCAGCCCCATTAATTCACCCCTCCACTTT	CASSPINSPLHF
TRBJ2-1	-	TRBV28	-	TGTGCCAGCAGCCCGCCGGGATCGCAGGACAATGAGCAGTTCTTC	CASSPPGSQDNEQFF
TRBJ2-3	-	TRBV4-2	TRBD2	TGTGCCAGCAGCCAAGAACTAGCGGGAGGCCCAGATACGCAGTATTTT	CASSQELAGGPDTQYF
TRBJ1-5	-	TRBV3-1	TRBD1	TGTGCCAGCAGCCATTACCGACAGGGGGGTTATCAGCCCCAGCATTTT	CASSHYRQGGYQPQHF
TRBJ1-4	-	TRBV20-1	-	TGCAGTGCCAGAAGAGCGGCAACTAATGAAAAACTGTTTTTT	CSARRAATNEKLFF
TRBJ2-3	-	TRBV9	TRBD1	TGTGCCAGCAGTGAGACAGGGACGAGGACAGATACGCAGTATTTT	CASSETGTRTDTQYF
TRBJ1-2	many	TRBV10-3	-	TGTGCCATCAGTGAGATAGTCTATGGCTACACCTTC	CAISEIVYGYTF
TRBJ2-1	-	TRBV12-3/TRBV12-4	-	TGTGCCAGCAGTTTTGGGCGAGGGCAGTTCTTC	CASSFGRGQFF
TRBJ2-1	few	TRBV3-1	-	TGTGCCAGCAGCCATGGAGAGACCCAGTTCTTC	CASSHGETQFF
TRBJ2-3	many	TRBV5-5	-	TGTGCCAGCAGCTTGAGGAGGGTTAGCACAGATACGCAGTATTTT	CASSLRRVSTDTQYF
TRBJ1-5	-	TRBV20-1	TRBD1	TGCAGCGCGACAGGGTACGATCGAAGGGGCAATCAGCCCCAGCATTTT	CSATGYDRRGNQPQHF
TRBJ2-7	-	TRBV29-1	-	TGCAGCGGGGGTCTGGACAATGAGCAGTACTTC	CSGGLDNEQYF
TRBJ2-5	-	TRBV27	-	TGTGCCAGCAGTTCAACAGCGTACCAAGAGACCCAGTACTTC	CASSSTAYQETQYF
TRBJ1-1	many	TRBV14	-	TGTGCCAGCAGCCAAGATCGCACTGAAGCTTTCTTT	CASSQDRTEAFF
TRBJ2-5	-	TRBV21-1	-	TGTGCCAGCCCTTCTTGGAACCGTGGGGGGGGGATAGAGACCCAGTACTTC	CASPSWNRGGGIETQYF
TRBJ2-5	few	TRBV15	TRBD2	TGTGCCACCAGCACCCGGGGGGGCGGTGAGACCCAGTACTTC	CATSTRGGGETQYF
TRBJ2-1	-	TRBV4-3	TRBD2	TGCGCCAGCAGCCAGGGTGTCTGGGCTAGCGGCAATGAGCAGTTCTTC	CASSQGVWASGNEQFF
TRBJ2-3	-	TRBV6-1	-	TGTGCCAGCAGACGAGTTCCAGATACGCAGTATTTT	CASRRVPDTQYF
TRBJ1-2	-	TRBV9	-	TGTTCCAGCAGCGGTCGGAGGGATGGCTACACCTTC	CSSSGRRDGYTF
TRBJ2-1	few	TRBV20-1	TRBD2	TGCAGTGCTAGAGATTGGCGGCGGGGGGACCTCTACAATGAGCAGTTCTTC	CSARDWRRGDLYNEQFF
TRBJ2-7	-	TRBV27	-	TGTGCCAGCAGTTTATCAGTCAGGAGGGTTAACAATGAGCAGTACTTC	CASSLSVRRVNNEQYF
TRBJ2-7	-	TRBV3-1	-	TGCTCCAGCGGCCTACACCTGGGACACTTCTACGAGCAGTACTTC	CSSGLHLGHFYEQYF
TRBJ1-1	few	TRBV12-3/TRBV12-4	-	TGTGCCAGCAGGCCCGCCATCGGGCAGGGATTTGAAGCTTTCTTT	CASRPAIGQGFEAFF
TRBJ2-7	-	TRBV14	-	TGTGCCTCAGCAGGGCTCCAGTTCAACTACGAGCAGTACTTC	CASAGLQFNYEQYF
TRBJ2-3	few	TRBV15	-	TGTGCCACCTCCGGGGCCGCAGATACGCAGTATTTT	CATSGAADTQYF
TRBJ2-1	few	TRBV7-3	TRBD2	TGTGCCAGCAGCCCGCGTCCTAGCGGGAATGAGCAGTTCTTC	CASSPRPSGNEQFF
TRBJ2-5	-	TRBV7-8	TRBD1	TGTGCCAGCAGCTTAGTTTTAAGGGGGCGTCGTTTTCAGGACGGGCAGTACTTC	CASSLVLRGRRFQDGQYF
TRBJ2-1	many	TRBV4-1	-	TGCGCCAGCAGCCAAGATGCAGTCAATGAGCAGTTCTTC	CASSQDAVNEQFF
TRBJ1-1	-	TRBV28	-	TGTGCCAGCAGCCTTCCGGGGGCAGACCCGAACACTGAAGCTTTCTTT	CASSLPGADPNTEAFF
TRBJ2-7	-	TRBV5-1	-	TGCGCCAGCAGCACCGGGACACTACCCAATGAGCAGTACTTC	CASSTGTLPNEQYF
TRBJ1-4	-	TRBV4-3	-	TGCGCCAGCAGCCAGAGGGGAGAGGGGATGAATGAAAAACTGTTTTTT	CASSQRGEGMNEKLFF
TRBJ2-6	-	TRBV6-2/TRBV6-3	-	TGTGCCAGCGAAAGCCCCGCCGGGGCCAACGTCCTGACTTTC	CASESPAGANVLTF
TRBJ2-6	-	TRBV29-1	-	TGCAGCGTCATCAATGCCACGGCTGGGGCCAACGTCCTGACTTTC	CSVINATAGANVLTF
TRBJ2-7	once	TRBV7-9	-	TGTGCCAGCAGCCCTCTCGAGGGCATAAGTAATGAGCAGTACTTC	CASSPLEGISNEQYF
TRBJ2-3	few	TRBV20-1	-	TGCAGTGTTCCCGCCTGGAGCACAGATACGCAGTATTTT	CSVPAWSTDTQYF
TRBJ2-5	few	TRBV9	-	TGTGCCAGCAGCGGAGGGTCCGGGAAGACCCAGTACTTC	CASSGGSGKTQYF
TRBJ1-5	many	TRBV20-1	-	TGCAGTGCTAGCCCCATAATTGGGGGAGGCAATCAGCCCCAGCATTTT	CSASPIIGGGNQPQHF
TRBJ2-7	many	TRBV4-3	-	TGCGCCAGCAGCCAAGATGTAGGGGACTACGAGCAGTACTTC	CASSQDVGDYEQYF
TRBJ1-6	-	TRBV12-3/TRBV12-4	-	TGTGCCAGCAGTTTACCCCCAGGTCTAGTTGGTTCACCCCTCCACTTT	CASSLPPGLVGSPLHF